These T cell receptor beta chains were read from a single sample in a study of CD4 T cells in relation to SARS-CoV-2 and coronaviruses. The protocol was immunoSEQ multiplex PCR, while the TCRdb copy is restricted to in-frame clones and leaves out a portion. The sample has 20,000 to 30,000 clones, 75% to 85% seen once. No antigens are known for them. The sample taken for sequencing was CD4+ T cells from PBMCs, cultured in vitro. The receptors shown here come from a human donor in good health. Both conserved end residues are part of each CDR3. D genes are given only for firm matches. Size is omitted from some rows. Given values are once, few, many or a class for expanded clones.

V gene	D gene	J gene	clone size	CDR3 DNA	CDR3 protein
TRBV5-4	TRBD1	TRBJ1-1	-	TGTGCCAGCAGCTTGGACAGGGGGCTCACTGAAGCTTTCTTT	CASSLDRGLTEAFF
TRBV3-1/TRBV3-2	-	TRBJ2-1	-	TGTGCCAGCAGCCAAGAAAATGAGCAGTTCTTC	CASSQENEQFF
TRBV6-1	TRBD1	TRBJ1-2	-	TGTGCCAGCAGTGCGACAGGGCCTGGCTATGGCTACACCTTC	CASSATGPGYGYTF
TRBV3-1/TRBV3-2	-	TRBJ2-5	-	TGTGCCAGCAGCCAAATTGAAGAGACCCAGTACTTC	CASSQIEETQYF
TRBV28	TRBD2	TRBJ2-7	-	TGTGCCAGCAGTTTTCAGCGGGCGGGAGGCTACTACGAGCAGTACTTC	CASSFQRAGGYYEQYF
TRBV20-1	TRBD2	TRBJ2-7	-	TGCAGTGCTAGTCTCGGGAGGCTAGGGGAGCAGTACTTC	CSASLGRLGEQYF
TRBV9	-	TRBJ2-7	-	TGTGCCAGCAGCCCGCCTGCAAGCTCCTACGAGCAGTACTTC	CASSPPASSYEQYF
TRBV3-1/TRBV3-2	TRBD2	TRBJ2-5	-	TGTGCCAGCAGCTCTAGACTAGCGGGAAACCAAGAGACCCAGTACTTC	CASSSRLAGNQETQYF
TRBV30	-	TRBJ1-4	few	TGTGCCGGAGGGAAGGGAACCGGTAATGAAAAACTGTTTTTT	CAGGKGTGNEKLFF
TRBV19	TRBD2	TRBJ2-2	-	TGTGCCAGTAGGACCGGGACTAGCGGGAGGAACACCGGGGAGCTGTTTTTT	CASRTGTSGRNTGELFF
TRBV19	-	TRBJ1-5	-	TGTGCCAGTAGTATAGCCTTCAATCAGCCCCAGCATTTT	CASSIAFNQPQHF
TRBV6-5	-	TRBJ1-2	-	TGTGCCGGATGGGGGCCCAGAACTAACTATGGCTACACCTTC	CAGWGPRTNYGYTF
TRBV7-7	-	TRBJ2-2	-	TGTGCCAGCAGCCTCCTAGCTGGGGGGACCGGGGAGCTGTTTTTT	CASSLLAGGTGELFF